Below, one T cell receptor beta chain is given with its context. This specimen comes from a study of T cell changes during pregnancy in multiple sclerosis. TCRdb's copy holds only in-frame clones and misses some; the assay was immunoSEQ multiplex PCR. The table has over 60,000 clones, more than 85% seen once; the top ten hold about 0.31%. This specimen was CD4+ T cells from peripheral blood mononuclear cells, taken in the third trimester of pregnancy. The clonotype was recovered from a female donor in good health, enrolled as a control in a pregnancy study.

The CDR3 spells CATSLTSDTQYF. CDR3 bases: TGTGCCACCAGTCTGACTAGTGATACGCAGTATTTT. V is TRBV15 and J is TRBJ2-3, with D perhaps matching TRBD2 (6 bases). V lost 6 bases, J lost 6 bases, and 10 bases lay in between. The germline V gene encodes CDR1 LNHNV and CDR2 YYDKDF (reference sequence). This CDR3 has 12 amino acids.